This T cell receptor (beta chain) was recorded in a study of a mutant IDH1 vaccine in newly diagnosed glioma (TCRdb year 2021). With regard to the full study: Vaccination began 4-6 weeks after radiotherapy alone, or alongside temozolomide cycles in the chemotherapy-containing groups. Before enrollment, patients had received standard therapy of radiotherapy alone, temozolomide alone, or radiochemotherapy with temozolomide; most received the combination. Peripheral blood was collected at six visits: V03 (baseline), V05, V07, V10, V12 and V13. For exploratory analyses, longitudinal TCRB deep sequencing was carried out in about 25 treated patients wherever samples were available. The week-35 safety follow-up took place at visit V12, and the week-47 end of study took place at visit V13. The approximately 33 treated patients were approximately 62% male and around 38% female, with a mean age of about 38 years. What the authors observed across the whole study: According to the authors, sample limitations meant that analyses of patient blood samples could not be reproduced. Changes in the top peripheral T cell clonotypes picked up by TCRB sequencing did not appear to be linked to pseudoprogression. Immune responses induced by the vaccine were seen in over 80% of patients across multiple MHC alleles. Availability determined which PBMC samples were chosen for TCRB deep sequencing.

The time point label, as the study defines it: week 35, safety follow-up. Each vaccine dose, consisting of 300 ug of a 20-mer mutant IDH1 peptide in Montanide, was administered subcutaneously with topical imiquimod. Across visits V03 through V10, patients got a total of eight vaccinations, given in weeks 1, 3, 5, 7, 11, 15, 19 and 23. The donors had newly diagnosed IDH1-mutant astrocytomas of WHO grade 3 or 4 that showed loss of nuclear ATRX. The samples were drawn from NOA16, a multicentre, single-arm, open-label phase I trial in Germany that tested a mutant IDH1 peptide vaccine in humans for the first time. Genomic DNA for TCRB sequencing was extracted from EDTA blood using the DNeasy Blood and Tissue Kit. In regard to this clone: Its binding antigen is unknown. No quality values exist for individual bases; no much larger clone is one base distant.

Measured from the cysteine to the phenylalanine, the CDR3 is 18 residues long. Kept here is only the CDR3 DNA, which spans 54 bases and is read in frame from base 1. Based on the germline V gene, the CDR1 and CDR2 sequences are MGHDK and SYGVNS. V trim: 3 bases; J trim: 8 bases; unmatched bases: 16. Receptor amplification or capture employed the immunoSEQ multiplex PCR assay. The hsTCRB Kit was used according to the manufacturer's protocol to amplify rearranged TCR beta chain sequences. Sequencing of TCRB libraries was carried out on an Illumina MiSeq. Per the source publication's procedure: The proprietary platform of the kit vendor was used for demultiplexing, trimming and gene mapping. Imported from immuneACCESS, the table was reduced by TCRdb to in-frame sequences with V and J called. These copies leave out some clones; in studies compared against another copy, an unresolved V gene accounts for under half, and the cause of the remainder is not known. V and J calls plus clone size are reproduced from that table; the DNA served to infer D and trimming. This sample comprises tens of thousands of clones, 86% of them detected only once. Around 1.7% of the sample rests with the top ten.

The specimen was PBMCs, collected from a glioma patient whose treatment included an IDH1 peptide vaccine. The receptor was derived from a man in his forties or fifties with glioma. The chain is assembled from TRBV25-1 and TRBJ1-4; 9 central nucleotides agree with TRBD1. Read as DNA, the sequence is TGTGCCAGCAGTGACTTGGGGACAGGGCGGGTCTCGATGGAAAAACTGTTTTTT. This translates into CASSDLGTGRVSMEKLFF.